Below, 22 T cell receptor beta chains from the same sample are listed, as sequenced in a study of T cell changes during pregnancy in multiple sclerosis. Sequenced by immunoSEQ multiplex PCR; TCRdb stores in-frame clones only, minus some. The data show under 45,000 clones, around 90% seen once. This specimen consisted of CD4+ T cells from peripheral blood mononuclear cells, obtained in the first trimester of pregnancy. These receptor sequences come from a female donor with multiple sclerosis, enrolled in a pregnancy study.

The chain uses TRBV11-2 and TRBJ1-2; TRBD1 agrees at 8 bases. The germline V gene has CDR1 SGHAT and CDR2 FQNNGV. CDR3 length: 15 residues. With 0 bases clipped from V and 8 bases from J, the junction kept 8 bases outside the gene matches. CDR3 nucleotides: TGTGCCAGCAGCTTAGACCCTCAGGGGGCGGGAGGCTACACCTTC. As protein: CASSLDPQGAGGYTF. Using reference TRBV11-2 and TRBJ1-2 for the parts outside the CDR3, the full variable domain is EAGVAQSPRYKIIEKRQSVAFWCNPISGHATLYWYQQILGQGPKLLIQFQNNGVVDDSQLPKDRFSAERLKGVDSTLKIQPAKLEDSAVYLCASSLDPQGAGGYTFGSGTRLTVV.

There are a few counts of this clone. V is TRBV29-1 and J is TRBJ1-2; D not resolved. Trimming cost V 1 base and J 8 bases, with 14 bases left between them. CDR1 SQVTM and CDR2 ANQGSEA come from the germline V gene. The CDR3 contains 13 residues. CDR3 in DNA: TGCAGCGTTGAAGGTCGGTCAGGAGGGGGCTACACCTTC. Its protein product is CSVEGRSGGGYTF.

The chain employs TRBV28 and TRBJ1-2; the D is unclear. Trimming cost V 6 bases and J 2 bases, with 7 bases left between them. From germline, CDR1 is MDHEN and CDR2 SYDVKM. The length of the CDR3 is 12 residues. CDR3 loop: CASRGVNYGYTF. Here the CDR3 DNA reads TGTGCCAGCAGGGGAGTGAACTATGGCTACACCTTC.

CDR3: CASRTTGVDNQPQHF. CDR3 nucleotide sequence: TGTGCCAGCAGAACGACAGGTGTTGACAATCAGCCCCAGCATTTT. The chain employs TRBV6-1 and TRBJ1-5, with D perhaps TRBD1 (6 bases). Germline V gives CDR1 MNHNS, CDR2 SASEGT. V lost 6 bases and J 3 bases, leaving 15 bases between the germline ends. This CDR3 is built from 15 residues.

V and J are TRBV19 and TRBJ2-7, with 9 bases that match TRBD1. The ends lost 4 bases at V and 4 bases at J; junction bases unmatched: 5. The CDR3 sequence is 14 residues long. Germline V gene sequence: CDR1 LNHDA, CDR2 SQIVND (reference sequence). The DNA of the CDR3 is TGTGCCAGTAGTAAGGAGGGACAGGGTTACGAGCAGTACTTC. Amino acids: CASSKEGQGYEQYF.

The chain uses TRBV28 and TRBJ2-7; 8 positions match TRBD1. Trimming at V came to 6 bases and at J to 2 bases, leaving 12 bases not matched to a gene. The V gene's germline CDR1 is MDHEN and CDR2 SYDVKM. This CDR3 spans 16 amino acids. This CDR3 reads CASSPAGQATTYEQYF. The DNA for the CDR3 is TGTGCCAGCAGCCCTGCGGGACAGGCGACCACCTACGAGCAGTACTTC.

The chain couples TRBV4-1 to TRBJ1-1, with TRBD1 identical over 11 bases. The CDR3 has 15 amino acids. The V gene's germline CDR1 is MGHRA and CDR2 YSYEKL. Germline trimming cut 4 bases from V and 3 bases from J; bases unmatched to any gene: 4. The CDR3 DNA reads as TGCGCCAGCAGCCCACCGGACAGGGGGCACACTGAAGCTTTCTTT. Translating it yields CASSPPDRGHTEAFF.

The chain uses TRBV5-1 and TRBJ2-1, with a weak D call TRBD1 (6 bases). The germline CDR1 and CDR2 sequences are SGHRS and YFSETQ. V gave up 4 bases and J gave up 0 bases, with 17 bases separating them. There are 17 residues in the CDR3. The CDR3 loop is CASSPRTASNSYNEQFF. For the CDR3, the DNA is TGCGCCAGCAGCCCCCGGACAGCTTCAAACTCCTACAATGAGCAGTTCTTC.

The genes are TRBV7-2 and TRBJ2-2; a weak D match, TRBD1 (6 bases). The germline CDR1 and CDR2 sequences are SGHTA and FQGNSA. V lost 2 bases and J 0 bases, leaving 16 bases between the germline ends. This CDR3 has 18 residues. The CDR3 DNA follows: TGTGCCAGCAGCTTACCCAGGGGACCTAGCCCGAACACCGGGGAGCTGTTTTTT. Encoded protein: CASSLPRGPSPNTGELFF. Based on the CDR3 plus reference TRBV7-2 and TRBJ2-2, the full variable domain is GAGVSQSPSNKVTEKGKDVELRCDPISGHTALYWYRQSLGQGLEFLIYFQGNSAPDKSGLPSDRFSAERTGGSVSTLTIQRTQQEDSAVYLCASSLPRGPSPNTGELFFGEGSRLTVL.

The chain uses TRBV9 and TRBJ2-2; TRBD2 agrees at 7 bases. V gave up 0 bases and J gave up 6 bases; unmatched junction bases: 8. CDR3 length equals 16 residues. CDR1 and CDR2 from the germline V gene are SGDLS and YYNGEE. CDR3 loop: CASSVGRGVSAGELFF. CDR3 nucleotides: TGTGCCAGCAGCGTAGGTCGGGGGGTTTCAGCCGGGGAGCTGTTTTTT.

This clone appeared once. This rearrangement joins TRBV11-2 to TRBJ2-7; 10 bases align to TRBD2. Trimming at V came to 3 bases and at J to 7 bases, leaving 12 bases not matched to a gene. There are 16 residues in the CDR3. Germline V gene sequence: CDR1 SGHAT, CDR2 FQNNGV. The CDR3 DNA follows: TGTGCCAGCAGCTTTCTCCTAGCGGGAGTTAGTACGGAGCAGTACTTC. Amino acid sequence: CASSFLLAGVSTEQYF.

The chain has TRBV9 and TRBJ2-1; TRBD2 aligns across 8 bases. In germline, CDR1 is SGDLS, CDR2 YYNGEE. This CDR3 is 16 amino acids long. V was pared by 1 base and J by 2 bases, with 5 bases of the junction left unmatched. CDR3 in DNA: TGTGCCAGCAGCGTAACGGGAGGGTCCACCTACAATGAGCAGTTCTTC. It encodes CASSVTGGSTYNEQFF.

Only one count was recorded for this clone. The chain combines TRBV27 with TRBJ2-7; 8 bases agree with TRBD2. V was clipped by 6 bases and J by 3 bases; unmatched bases: 10. Germline loops: CDR1 MNHEY, CDR2 SMNVEV (reference sequence). This CDR3 has 15 amino acids. CDR3 sequence reads: CASRQASGQIYEQYF. CDR3 DNA sequence: TGTGCCAGCAGACAAGCTAGCGGGCAGATCTACGAGCAGTACTTC.

The CDR3 sequence is CAISESGGQVEKLFF. The CDR3 DNA reads as TGTGCCATCAGTGAGTCGGGGGGACAGGTTGAAAAACTGTTTTTT. This chain joins TRBV10-3 and TRBJ1-4; the match to TRBD1 covers 8 bases. The trim removed 0 bases at V and 7 bases at J, leaving 4 bases unmatched. Germline V gives CDR1 ENHRY, CDR2 SYGVKD. The CDR3 is made up of 15 amino acids.

The genes are TRBV28 and TRBJ2-1, with 7 bases fitting TRBD1. This CDR3 has 16 residues. Germline assignment: CDR1 MDHEN and CDR2 SYDVKM. The V and J ends lost 1 base and 0 bases, in that order; junction bases with no gene match: 3. CDR3 in DNA: TGTGCCAGCAGTTTATCCACAGGGGTCTCCTACAATGAGCAGTTCTTC. This encodes CASSLSTGVSYNEQFF.

The CDR3 is CASTKTVPSGNTIYF. CDR3 sequence (DNA): TGTGCCAGCACTAAAACTGTTCCCTCTGGAAACACCATATATTTT. The chain is built from TRBV6-1 and TRBJ1-3; D ambiguous. Germline V CDR1 and CDR2: MNHNS, SASEGT. The CDR3 runs to 15 residues. V was trimmed by 7 bases and J by 0 bases, leaving 13 bases between them.

This clone was counted a single time. This sequence joins TRBV5-1 and TRBJ2-1; TRBD1 aligns across 7 bases. With V trimmed by 4 bases and J by 1 base, 2 bases remained unmatched. The CDR3 is made up of 14 amino acids. CDR1 and CDR2 (germline): SGHRS, YFSETQ. CDR3: CASSRQGSYNEQFF. The DNA of the CDR3 is TGCGCCAGCAGCAGACAGGGTTCCTACAATGAGCAGTTCTTC.

The chain employs TRBV7-2 and TRBJ2-3, with a possible D match to TRBD2 (6 bases). The CDR3 covers 14 residues. Deletions cut 5 bases from V and 9 bases from J, with 18 bases between. Germline CDR1 SGHTA, CDR2 FQGNSA. The CDR3 loop is CASSEAVADRTQYF. The DNA for the CDR3 is TGTGCCAGCAGCGAGGCTGTAGCGGACCGAACGCAGTATTTT.

V usage is TRBV5-1 and J usage is TRBJ1-2, with 7 bases that match TRBD1. Germline lookup yields CDR1 SGHRS and CDR2 YFSETQ. This CDR3 has 16 amino acids. V shed 5 bases and J 3 bases; nucleotides not matched to a gene: 13. In DNA form, the CDR3 reads TGCGCCAGCAGATATTCGACAGGGATCGGCGACTATGGCTACACCTTC. It specifies CASRYSTGIGDYGYTF.

The chain carries TRBV27 and TRBJ1-2; 10 bases agree with TRBD1. The CDR3 length is 15 residues. The ends lost 3 bases at V and 4 bases at J; junction bases unmatched: 5. The germline V gene has CDR1 MNHEY and CDR2 SMNVEV (reference sequence). This CDR3 reads CASSFTGTGVYGYTF. The CDR3 coding sequence is TGTGCCAGCAGTTTCACCGGGACAGGGGTCTATGGCTACACCTTC.

This sequence joins TRBV7-9 and TRBJ2-7; TRBD1 might be the D (5 bases). The CDR3 has 12 residues. Looked up from germline, CDR1 is SEHNR and CDR2 is FQNEAQ (reference sequence). With 5 bases removed from V and 3 bases from J, the gap between germline ends came to 8 bases. The CDR3 coding sequence is TGTGCCAGCAGCCTAACAGGCTACGAGCAGTACTTC. Amino acid sequence: CASSLTGYEQYF.

V is TRBV5-6 and J is TRBJ2-4, with D possibly being TRBD1 (5 bases). Germline loops: CDR1 SGHDT, CDR2 YYEEEE. Trimming cost V 0 bases and J 0 bases, with 7 bases left between them. CDR3 length: 15 amino acids. CDR3 sequence reads: CASSLAGLAKNIQYF. The DNA of the CDR3 is TGTGCCAGCAGCTTGGCAGGGCTAGCCAAAAACATTCAGTACTTC.